A single sample gave rise to the 13 T cell receptor beta chains below, sequenced in a study of blood T cell repertoires in COVID-19. Produced via immunoSEQ multiplex PCR; TCRdb's table is partial and in-frame only. The sample records 200,000 or so clones, 80% to 90% being singletons. The specimen sequenced was PBMCs or T cells enriched from blood (not recorded which). The receptors stem from a woman in her forties with acute COVID-19.

The chain is built from TRBV3-1 (or the pseudogene TRBV3-2) and TRBJ1-2; D is perhaps TRBD1 (5 bases). V lost 8 bases to trimming and J lost 1 base, with 20 bases between them. The CDR3 contains 16 residues. Per the germline V gene, CDR1 is LGHDT and CDR2 is YNNKEL (reference sequence). The CDR3 sequence: CASPKLGDMINYGYTF. The CDR3 bases are TGTGCCAGCCCGAAGCTAGGGGATATGATTAACTATGGCTACACCTTC.

The rearrangement uses TRBV6-5 and TRBJ2-5; no clear D gene. Per the germline V gene, CDR1 is MNHEY and CDR2 is SVGAGI. The CDR3 totals 14 residues. Trimming pared 0 bases from V and 5 bases from J, leaving 10 bases between. The CDR3 DNA reads as TGTGCCAGCAGTTACTCACTGACTTTTGAGACCCAGTACTTC. Protein sequence: CASSYSLTFETQYF.

V usage is TRBV3-1 (or the pseudogene TRBV3-2) and J usage is TRBJ2-7; D is perhaps TRBD1 (6 bases). CDR1 and CDR2 (germline): LGHDT, YNNKEL (reference sequence). CDR3 length: 13 amino acids. Trimming removed 2 bases from V and 6 bases from J, with 11 bases in between. CDR3 DNA: TGTGCCAGCAGCCAACTCCGAGGGGGCGAGCAGTACTTC. It translates to CASSQLRGGEQYF.

This sequence joins TRBV9 and TRBJ1-1; 8 bases line up with TRBD1. Trimming removed 1 base from V and 5 bases from J; junction bases left unmatched: 4. The CDR3 has 14 residues. Looked up from germline, CDR1 is SGDLS and CDR2 is YYNGEE. CDR3 in DNA: TGTGCCAGCAGCGTACGGGACAGGCAAACTGAAGCTTTCTTT. Translated: CASSVRDRQTEAFF.

The chain links TRBV5-1 to TRBJ1-6; the D gene is possibly TRBD1 (5 bases). This CDR3 has 15 residues. Per germline, CDR1 SGHRS and CDR2 YFSETQ. V was clipped by 0 bases and J by 10 bases, with 14 bases between them. As DNA, the CDR3 is TGCGCCAGCAGCTTGGTCGGGGGGAAAGACTCACCCCTCCACTTT. Residues: CASSLVGGKDSPLHF.

The V gene is TRBV7-9, the J gene TRBJ1-1; no definite D call. Looked up from germline, CDR1 is SEHNR and CDR2 is FQNEAQ (reference sequence). The CDR3 loop spans 15 amino acids. Trimming took 2 bases from V and 1 from J, leaving 11 bases between them. CDR3 sequence: CASSLSMIGNTEAFF. CDR3 in DNA: TGTGCCAGCAGCTTAAGTATGATCGGGAACACTGAAGCTTTCTTT.

This clone was detected once. This chain uses TRBV7-9 with TRBJ2-5, with D possibly being TRBD2 (6 bases). Germline CDR1 and CDR2: SEHNR and FQNEAQ (reference sequence). The CDR3 is made up of 15 amino acids. The V end lost 5 bases, the J end lost 2 bases, and 15 bases lay between the germline ends. The CDR3 loop reads CASSIQGGIQETQYF. CDR3 coding DNA: TGTGCCAGCAGCATCCAGGGCGGGATACAAGAGACCCAGTACTTC.

The V and J genes are TRBV7-3 and TRBJ1-1, with D perhaps TRBD1 (6 bases). Germline CDR1 is SGHTA and CDR2 is FQGTGA. This CDR3 has 16 amino acids. V lost 2 bases and J lost 11, with 24 bases in between. The CDR3 DNA is TGTGCCAGCAGCTTATCGGTCCCTAGGGAGGGGGTTGAGGCTTTCTTT. Its protein is CASSLSVPREGVEAFF.

This chain links TRBV4-3 with TRBJ1-5; the D gene is possibly TRBD1 (5 bases). The CDR3 is 15 amino acids. CDR1 is LGHNA, CDR2 YSLEER, per germline. The V gene lost 5 bases and the J gene lost 5 bases, with 16 bases spanning the gap. The CDR3 region is CASSVGAALYQPQHF. The CDR3 DNA reads as TGCGCCAGCAGCGTAGGGGCGGCCCTTTATCAGCCCCAGCATTTT.

The rearrangement links TRBV5-8 to TRBJ1-4, with a weak D call TRBD1 (5 bases). CDR1 is SGHTS, CDR2 YDEGEE, per germline. The CDR3 sequence is 16 residues long. Trimming took 4 bases from V and 7 from J, leaving 20 bases between them. The CDR3 sequence: CASSAPGVGKTEKLFF. The CDR3 DNA reads TGTGCCAGCAGCGCCCCGGGGGTGGGCAAAACTGAAAAACTGTTTTTT.

Here the CDR3 DNA reads TGTGCCAGCAGTTCTGACCACGCGACAGGGTACGAGCAGTACTTC. It translates to CASSSDHATGYEQYF. This chain uses TRBV27 with TRBJ2-7; 7 positions agree with TRBD1. Trimming cost V 4 bases and J 4 bases; bases outside gene matches: 10. Germline V gene sequence: CDR1 MNHEY, CDR2 SMNVEV (reference sequence). The CDR3 spans 15 residues.

In nucleotides, the CDR3 is TGTGCCAGCAGCGTTTCGACAGGCATGAACACTGAAGCTTTCTTT. Residues: CASSVSTGMNTEAFF. The chain is built from TRBV9 and TRBJ1-1; tentatively, D is TRBD1 (6 bases). The V and J ends lost 2 bases and 0 bases respectively, with 11 bases between them. CDR1 and CDR2 from the germline V gene are SGDLS and YYNGEE. This CDR3 has 15 amino acids. The full variable domain, its missing parts supplied by reference TRBV9 and TRBJ1-1, is DSGVTQTPKHLITATGQRVTLRCSPRSGDLSVYWYQQSLDQGLQFLIQYYNGEERAKGNILERFSAQQFPDLHSELNLSSLELGDSALYFCASSVSTGMNTEAFFGQGTRLTVV.

The chain links TRBV11-2 to TRBJ1-5, with D unresolved. Germline lookup yields CDR1 SGHAT and CDR2 FQNNGV. CDR3 length: 16 amino acids. Trimming removed 1 base from V and 1 base from J, with 11 bases in between. Here the CDR3 DNA reads TGTGCCAGCAGCTTAGGGGCGCCTGGAAGCAATCAGCCCCAGCATTTT. Amino acids: CASSLGAPGSNQPQHF.